The 4 T cell receptor beta chains presented below share a single source sample, sequenced in a study of T cells after yellow fever vaccination. One entry per CDR3 protein results from TCRdb running MiXCR on the 5' RACE reads. The table includes over 300,000 distinct CDR3 sequences, 3.6% detected once. Sequences were derived from PBMCs, sampled on the day of the yellow fever booster vaccination. All receptors come from a man between 18 and 35 years old who received the YFV17D yellow fever vaccine.

V gene TRBV30 combines with J gene TRBJ1-1; 8 bases fit TRBD1. The ends lost 4 bases at V and 3 bases at J; junction bases unmatched: 7. The CDR3 has 14 residues. From germline, CDR1 is GTSNPN and CDR2 SVGIG (reference sequence). CDR3 coding DNA: TGTGCCTGGACTAACAGGGGGAAGGACACTGAAGCTTTCTTT. Its translation: CAWTNRGKDTEAFF.

The table lists this clonotype with many counts. CDR3 bases: TGTGCCAGCAGCTCCAGACAGGCCGGGGAGACCCAGTACTTC. Translated, it gives CASSSRQAGETQYF. The chain employs TRBV5-6 and TRBJ2-5, with D perhaps TRBD1 (6 bases). This CDR3 is built from 14 residues. From germline, CDR1 is SGHDT and CDR2 YYEEEE. The V gene lost 3 bases and the J gene lost 5 bases, with 14 bases spanning the gap. The full variable domain, rest sourced from reference TRBV5-6 and TRBJ2-5, is DAGVTQSPTHLIKTRGQQVTLRCSPKSGHDTVSWYQQALGQGPQFIFQYYEEEERQRGNFPDRFSGHQFPNYSSELNVNALLLGDSALYLCASSSRQAGETQYFGPGTRLLVL.

This clonotype was recorded at least ten times. The rearrangement joins TRBV20-1 to TRBJ2-3, with D possibly being TRBD1 (5 bases). Per germline, CDR1 DFQATT and CDR2 SNEGSKA (reference sequence). Trimming cost V 5 bases and J 0 bases, with 9 bases left between them. The length of the CDR3 is 13 residues. The CDR3 is CSAPDISTDTQYF. The CDR3 nucleotides are TGCAGTGCTCCGGACATTAGCACAGATACGCAGTATTTT.

This clonotype has a count of ten or more. The genes are TRBV27 and TRBJ2-1; 9 bases line up with TRBD1. CDR1 and CDR2 (germline): MNHEY, SMNVEV (reference sequence). V lost 9 bases, J lost 4 bases, and 10 bases stayed unmatched. This CDR3 comprises 15 residues. CDR3 DNA: TGTGCCAGTCTTAGTCTGGGGACAGGGTACAATGAGCAGTTCTTC. This sequence encodes CASLSLGTGYNEQFF.